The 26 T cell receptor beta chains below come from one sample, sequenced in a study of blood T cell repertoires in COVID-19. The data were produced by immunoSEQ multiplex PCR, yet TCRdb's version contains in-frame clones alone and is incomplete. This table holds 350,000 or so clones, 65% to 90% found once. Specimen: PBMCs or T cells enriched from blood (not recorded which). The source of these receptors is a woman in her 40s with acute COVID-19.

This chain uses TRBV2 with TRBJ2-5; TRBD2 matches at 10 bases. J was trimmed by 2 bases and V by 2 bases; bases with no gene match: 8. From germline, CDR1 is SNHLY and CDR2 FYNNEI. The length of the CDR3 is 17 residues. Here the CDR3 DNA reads TGTGCCAGCAGTGAAAGTCGAGGACTAGCGGAACAAGAGACCCAGTACTTC. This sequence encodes CASSESRGLAEQETQYF.

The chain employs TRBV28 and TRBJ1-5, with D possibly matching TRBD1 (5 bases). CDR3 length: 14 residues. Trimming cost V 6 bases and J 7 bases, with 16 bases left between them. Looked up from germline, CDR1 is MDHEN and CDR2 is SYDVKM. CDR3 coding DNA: TGTGCCAGCAGCCCCGGGGGAGGAAGGCAGCCCCAGCATTTT. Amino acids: CASSPGGGRQPQHF.

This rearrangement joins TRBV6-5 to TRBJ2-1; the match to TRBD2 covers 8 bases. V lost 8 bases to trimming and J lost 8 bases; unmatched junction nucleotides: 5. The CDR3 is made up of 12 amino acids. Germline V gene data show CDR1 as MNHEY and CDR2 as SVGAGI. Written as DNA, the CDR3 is TGTGCCAGCCAATCGGGGGGGTATGAGCAGTTCTTC. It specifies CASQSGGYEQFF.

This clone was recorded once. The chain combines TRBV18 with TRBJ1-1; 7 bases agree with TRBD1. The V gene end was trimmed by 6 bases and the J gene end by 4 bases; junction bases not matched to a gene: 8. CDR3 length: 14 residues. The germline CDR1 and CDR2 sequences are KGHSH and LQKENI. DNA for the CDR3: TGTGCCAGCTCCCAAACCCAGGGGGGCACTGAAGCTTTCTTT. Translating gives CASSQTQGGTEAFF.

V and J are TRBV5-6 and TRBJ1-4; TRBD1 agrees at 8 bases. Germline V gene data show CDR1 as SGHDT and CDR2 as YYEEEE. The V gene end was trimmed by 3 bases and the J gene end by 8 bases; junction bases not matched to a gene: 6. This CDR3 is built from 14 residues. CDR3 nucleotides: TGTGCCAGCAGCTCAGGACAGGGAAGAGAAAAACTGTTTTTT. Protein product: CASSSGQGREKLFF.

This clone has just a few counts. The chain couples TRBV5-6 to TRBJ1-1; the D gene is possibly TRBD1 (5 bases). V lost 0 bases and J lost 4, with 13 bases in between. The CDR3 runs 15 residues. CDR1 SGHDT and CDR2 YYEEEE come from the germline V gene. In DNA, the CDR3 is TGTGCCAGCAGCTTGGGACAGTTGGTATTCACTGAAGCTTTCTTT. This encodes CASSLGQLVFTEAFF.

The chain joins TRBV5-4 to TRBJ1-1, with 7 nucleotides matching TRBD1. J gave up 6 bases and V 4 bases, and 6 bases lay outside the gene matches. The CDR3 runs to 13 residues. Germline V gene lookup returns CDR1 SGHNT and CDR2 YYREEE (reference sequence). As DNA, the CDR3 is TGTGCCAGCAGCGGGGACAGCTGGTCTGAAGCTTTCTTT. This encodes CASSGDSWSEAFF.

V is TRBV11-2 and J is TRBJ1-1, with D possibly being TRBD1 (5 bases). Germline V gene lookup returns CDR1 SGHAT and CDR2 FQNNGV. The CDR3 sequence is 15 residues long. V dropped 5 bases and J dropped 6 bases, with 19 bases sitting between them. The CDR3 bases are TGTGCCAGCAGCCCCGTGCTTGGAGGGGTACCTGAAGCTTTCTTT. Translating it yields CASSPVLGGVPEAFF.

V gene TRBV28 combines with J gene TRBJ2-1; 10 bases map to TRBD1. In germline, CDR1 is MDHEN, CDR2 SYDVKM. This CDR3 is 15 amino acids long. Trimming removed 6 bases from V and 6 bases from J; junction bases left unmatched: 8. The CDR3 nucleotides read TGTGCCAGCAGGTCCGGGACAGGGGATAGCAATGAGCAGTTCTTC. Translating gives CASRSGTGDSNEQFF. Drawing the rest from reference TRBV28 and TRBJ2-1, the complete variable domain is DVKVTQSSRYLVKRTGEKVFLECVQDMDHENMFWYRQDPGLGLRLIYFSYDVKMKEKGDIPEGYSVSREKKERFSLILESASTNQTSMYLCASRSGTGDSNEQFFGPGTRLTVL.

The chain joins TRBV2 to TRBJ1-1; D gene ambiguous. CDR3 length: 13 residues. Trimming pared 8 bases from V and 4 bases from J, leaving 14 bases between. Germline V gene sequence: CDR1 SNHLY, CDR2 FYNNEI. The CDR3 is CASSTKTSTEAFF. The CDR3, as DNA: TGTGCCAGCTCAACAAAAACATCCACTGAAGCTTTCTTT.

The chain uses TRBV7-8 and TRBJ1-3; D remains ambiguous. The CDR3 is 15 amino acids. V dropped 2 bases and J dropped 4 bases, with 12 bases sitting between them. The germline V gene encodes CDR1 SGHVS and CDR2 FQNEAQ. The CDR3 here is CASSLRGVTGNTIYF. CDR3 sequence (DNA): TGTGCCAGCAGCTTACGGGGAGTGACCGGAAACACCATATATTTT. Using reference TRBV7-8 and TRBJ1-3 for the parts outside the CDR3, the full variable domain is GAGVSQSPRYKVAKRGQDVALRCDPISGHVSLFWYQQALGQGPEFLTYFQNEAQLDKSGLPSDRFFAERPEGSVSTLKIQRTQQEDSAVYLCASSLRGVTGNTIYFGEGSWLTVV.

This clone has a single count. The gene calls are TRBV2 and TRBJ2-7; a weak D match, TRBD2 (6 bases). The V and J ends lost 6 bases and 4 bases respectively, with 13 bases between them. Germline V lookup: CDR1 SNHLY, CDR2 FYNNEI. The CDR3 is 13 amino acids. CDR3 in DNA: TGTGCCAGCAGCGACGGGGGAGTTTACGAGCAGTACTTC. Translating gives CASSDGGVYEQYF.

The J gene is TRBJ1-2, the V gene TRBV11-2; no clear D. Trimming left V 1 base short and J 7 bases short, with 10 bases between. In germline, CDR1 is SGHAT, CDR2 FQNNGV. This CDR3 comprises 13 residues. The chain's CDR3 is CASSLGYGSGYTF. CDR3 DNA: TGTGCCAGCAGCTTAGGATATGGCAGTGGCTACACCTTC.

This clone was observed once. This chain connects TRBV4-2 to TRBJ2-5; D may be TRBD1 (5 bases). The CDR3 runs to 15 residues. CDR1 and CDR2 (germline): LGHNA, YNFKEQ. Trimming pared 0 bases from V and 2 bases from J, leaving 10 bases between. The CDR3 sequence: CASSQERAGQETQYF. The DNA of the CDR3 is TGTGCCAGCAGCCAAGAAAGGGCAGGGCAAGAGACCCAGTACTTC.

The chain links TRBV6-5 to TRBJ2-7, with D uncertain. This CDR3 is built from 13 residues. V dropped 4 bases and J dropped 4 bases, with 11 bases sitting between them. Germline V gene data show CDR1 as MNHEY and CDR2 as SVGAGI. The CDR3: CASSSGTWYEQYF. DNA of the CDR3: TGTGCCAGCAGTTCGGGTACGTGGTACGAGCAGTACTTC.

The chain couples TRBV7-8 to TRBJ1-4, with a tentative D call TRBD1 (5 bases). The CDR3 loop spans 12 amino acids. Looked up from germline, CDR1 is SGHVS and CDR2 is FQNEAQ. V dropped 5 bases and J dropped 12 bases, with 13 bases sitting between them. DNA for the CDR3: TGTGCCAGCAGCATTCAGGGTGTAGAACTGTTTTTT. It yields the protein CASSIQGVELFF. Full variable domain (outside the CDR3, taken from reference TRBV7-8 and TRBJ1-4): GAGVSQSPRYKVAKRGQDVALRCDPISGHVSLFWYQQALGQGPEFLTYFQNEAQLDKSGLPSDRFFAERPEGSVSTLKIQRTQQEDSAVYLCASSIQGVELFFGSGTQLSVL.

This CDR3 reads CASSFSRDQPQHF. For the CDR3, the DNA is TGTGCCAGCAGTTTTTCCAGGGATCAGCCCCAGCATTTT. This chain joins TRBV27 and TRBJ1-5; a possible D gene is TRBD1 (5 bases). CDR3 length: 13 residues. Looked up from germline, CDR1 is MNHEY and CDR2 is SMNVEV (reference sequence). V lost 3 bases, J lost 5 bases, and 8 bases lay in between.

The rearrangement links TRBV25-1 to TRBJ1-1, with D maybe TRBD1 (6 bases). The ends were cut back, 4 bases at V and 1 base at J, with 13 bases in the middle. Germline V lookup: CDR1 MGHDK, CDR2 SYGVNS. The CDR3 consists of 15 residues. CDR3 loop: CASSVGHLKNTEAFF. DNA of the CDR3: TGTGCCAGCAGTGTGGGACACCTTAAGAACACTGAAGCTTTCTTT.

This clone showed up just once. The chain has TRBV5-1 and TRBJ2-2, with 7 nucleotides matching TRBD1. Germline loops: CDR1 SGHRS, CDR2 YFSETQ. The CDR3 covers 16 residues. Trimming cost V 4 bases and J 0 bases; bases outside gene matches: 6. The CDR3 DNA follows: TGCGCCAGCAGCCCCGCCGGGACAGCGAACACCGGGGAGCTGTTTTTT. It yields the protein CASSPAGTANTGELFF.

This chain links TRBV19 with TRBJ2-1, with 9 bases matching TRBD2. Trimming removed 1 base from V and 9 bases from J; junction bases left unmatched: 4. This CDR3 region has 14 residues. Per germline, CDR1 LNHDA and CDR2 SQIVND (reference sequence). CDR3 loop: CASSIVAGEGEQFF. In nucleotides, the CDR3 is TGTGCCAGTAGTATAGTAGCGGGAGAAGGTGAGCAGTTCTTC. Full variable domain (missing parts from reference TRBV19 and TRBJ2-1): DGGITQSPKYLFRKEGQNVTLSCEQNLNHDAMYWYRQDPGQGLRLIYYSQIVNDFQKGDIAEGYSVSREKKESFPLTVTSAQKNPTAFYLCASSIVAGEGEQFFGPGTRLTVL.

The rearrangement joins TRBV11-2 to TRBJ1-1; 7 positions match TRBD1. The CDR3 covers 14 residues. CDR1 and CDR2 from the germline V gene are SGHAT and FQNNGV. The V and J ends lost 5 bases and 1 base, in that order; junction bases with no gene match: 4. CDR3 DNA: TGTGCCAGCAGCACTGGGACAGCGAACACTGAAGCTTTCTTT. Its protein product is CASSTGTANTEAFF. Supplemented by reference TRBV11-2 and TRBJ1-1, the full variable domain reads EAGVAQSPRYKIIEKRQSVAFWCNPISGHATLYWYQQILGQGPKLLIQFQNNGVVDDSQLPKDRFSAERLKGVDSTLKIQPAKLEDSAVYLCASSTGTANTEAFFGQGTRLTVV.

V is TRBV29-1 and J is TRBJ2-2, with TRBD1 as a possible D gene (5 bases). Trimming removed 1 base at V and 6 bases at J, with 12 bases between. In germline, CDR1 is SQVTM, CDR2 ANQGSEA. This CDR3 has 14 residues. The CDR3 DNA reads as TGCAGCGTTGAAGGGCAGGGAATATCCGGGGAGCTGTTTTTT. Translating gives CSVEGQGISGELFF.

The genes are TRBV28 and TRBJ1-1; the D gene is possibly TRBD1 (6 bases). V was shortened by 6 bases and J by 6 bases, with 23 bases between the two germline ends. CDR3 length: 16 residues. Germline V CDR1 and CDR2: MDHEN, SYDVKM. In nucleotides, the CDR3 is TGTGCCAGCAGGCTCCTAACACAGGGTCTGAATCCTGAAGCTTTCTTT. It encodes CASRLLTQGLNPEAFF.

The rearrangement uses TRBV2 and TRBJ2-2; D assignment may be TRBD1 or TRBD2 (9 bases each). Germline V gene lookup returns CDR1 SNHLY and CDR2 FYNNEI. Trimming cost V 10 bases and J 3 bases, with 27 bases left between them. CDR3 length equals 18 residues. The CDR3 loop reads CATQDRGPAGGDTGELFF. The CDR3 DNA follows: TGTGCCACTCAGGACAGGGGTCCTGCGGGAGGGGACACCGGGGAGCTGTTTTTT.

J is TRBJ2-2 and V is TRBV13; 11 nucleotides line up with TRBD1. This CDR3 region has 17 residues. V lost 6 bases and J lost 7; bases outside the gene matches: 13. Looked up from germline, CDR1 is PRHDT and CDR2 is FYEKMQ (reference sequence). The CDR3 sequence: CASRGEIGQGAGGELFF. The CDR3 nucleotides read TGTGCCAGCAGAGGAGAGATCGGACAGGGGGCTGGCGGGGAGCTGTTTTTT.

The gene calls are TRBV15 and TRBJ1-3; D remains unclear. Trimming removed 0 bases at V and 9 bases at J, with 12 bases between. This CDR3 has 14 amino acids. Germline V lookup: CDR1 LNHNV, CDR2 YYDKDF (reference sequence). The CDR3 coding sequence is TGTGCCACCAGCAGAGAAGATCCAACGGGCACCATATATTTT. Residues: CATSREDPTGTIYF.